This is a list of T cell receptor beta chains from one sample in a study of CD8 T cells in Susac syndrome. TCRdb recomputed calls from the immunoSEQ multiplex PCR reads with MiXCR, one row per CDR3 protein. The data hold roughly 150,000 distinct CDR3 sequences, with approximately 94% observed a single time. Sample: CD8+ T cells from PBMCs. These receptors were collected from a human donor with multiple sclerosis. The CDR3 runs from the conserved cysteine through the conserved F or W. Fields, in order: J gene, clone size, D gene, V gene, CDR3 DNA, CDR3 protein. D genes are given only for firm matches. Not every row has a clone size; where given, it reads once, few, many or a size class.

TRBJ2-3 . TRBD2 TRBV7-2 TGTGCCAGCAGTTTTGAATTAGCGGGGGTCACAGATACGCAGTATTTT CASSFELAGVTDTQYF
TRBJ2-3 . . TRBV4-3 TGCGCCAGCAGCCAAGTAGGGAGCACAGATACGCAGTATTTT CASSQVGSTDTQYF
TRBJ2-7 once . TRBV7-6 TGTGCCAGCAGCTTAGGGGAGGGGGCGCTCCGCGAGCAGTACTTC CASSLGEGALREQYF
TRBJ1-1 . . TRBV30 TGTGCCTGGAGTGAGCCGTTCAGGGGCCTGACTGAAGCTTTCTTT CAWSEPFRGLTEAFF
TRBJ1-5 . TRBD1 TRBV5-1 TGCGCCAGCAGCGCAGGGGGTACGGGTCAGCCCCAGCATTTT CASSAGGTGQPQHF
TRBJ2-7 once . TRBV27 TGTGCCAGCAGGGGCCGCCCAGGAAGGGGCACCTACGAGCAGTACTTC CASRGRPGRGTYEQYF
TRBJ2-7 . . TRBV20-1 TGCAGTGCGAGAGAGACTCTCCTCTACGAGCAGTACTTC CSARETLLYEQYF
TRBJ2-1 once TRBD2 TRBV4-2 TGTGCCAGCAGCCAGATAGCGGGTATCTACAATGAGCAGTTCTTC CASSQIAGIYNEQFF
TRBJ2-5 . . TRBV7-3 TGTGCCAGCAGCGTCCTTGGGGCAGCCGGCGAGACCCAGTACTTC CASSVLGAAGETQYF
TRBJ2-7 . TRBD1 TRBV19 TGTGCCAGTAGTATCGGGACAGGGAGCTACGAGCAGTACTTC CASSIGTGSYEQYF
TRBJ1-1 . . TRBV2 TGTGCCAGCCCAAGCAGTCCGAGCACTGAAGCTTTCTTT CASPSSPSTEAFF
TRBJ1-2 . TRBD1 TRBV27 TGTGCCAGCAGTCCGAAGCCGGGACAGGGTGACTATGGCTACACCTTC CASSPKPGQGDYGYTF
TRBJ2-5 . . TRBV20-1 TGCAGCCAGGAGAGGGCGGGGTACCAAGAGACCCAGTACTTC CSQERAGYQETQYF
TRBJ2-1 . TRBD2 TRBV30 TGTGCTGCAACGGGACTAGCGGGTAACAATGAGCAGTTCTTC CAATGLAGNNEQFF
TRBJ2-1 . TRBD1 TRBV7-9 TGTGCCAGCAGCTCCACCCGGCGGGACAGGGGGCCCAATGAGCAGTTCTTC CASSSTRRDRGPNEQFF
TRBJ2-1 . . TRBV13 TGTGCCAGCAGCTTAGGCCTGGGGGGAAACTACAATGAGCAGTTCTTC CASSLGLGGNYNEQFF
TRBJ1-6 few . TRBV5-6 TGTGCCAGCAGCTTAGGCTCGAATTCACCCCTCCACTTT CASSLGSNSPLHF
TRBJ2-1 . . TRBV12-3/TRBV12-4 TGTGCCAGCAGTTTAGGCCCCCGCAGGGGCACCTACAATGAGCAGTTCTTC CASSLGPRRGTYNEQFF
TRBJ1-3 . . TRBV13 TGTGCCAGCAGCTTGGGACCTGGAAACACCATATATTTT CASSLGPGNTIYF
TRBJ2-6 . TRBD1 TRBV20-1 TGCAGTGCTAGAGATACAGGGGACTCTGGGGCCAACGTCCTGACTTTC CSARDTGDSGANVLTF
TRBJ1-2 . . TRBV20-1 TGCAGTGCTACTGTACAGGGAAAAGCTGGCTACACCTTC CSATVQGKAGYTF
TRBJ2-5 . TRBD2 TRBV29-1 TGCAGCGCCCCATTGGGGGACTATCCATTGAGGGAGACCCAGTACTTC CSAPLGDYPLRETQYF
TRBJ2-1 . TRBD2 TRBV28 TGTGCCAGCAGCGGAGGTACCCCGGGAGGCCCCTACAATGAGCAGTTCTTC CASSGGTPGGPYNEQFF
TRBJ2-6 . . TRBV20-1 TGCAGTGCTCCACAAAGCTCAGAGGCCGGGGCCAACGTCCTGACTTTC CSAPQSSEAGANVLTF
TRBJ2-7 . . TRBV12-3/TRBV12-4 TGTGCCAGCAGTCTATCGAGGGACGAGCAGTACTTC CASSLSRDEQYF
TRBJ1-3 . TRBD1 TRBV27 TGTGCCAGCAGTCTACAGGGGAGGGGTGGAAACACCATATATTTT CASSLQGRGGNTIYF
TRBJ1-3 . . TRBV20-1 TGCAGTGCTATCGGCGGCATTAATCCCAGCTCTGGAAACACCATATATTTT CSAIGGINPSSGNTIYF
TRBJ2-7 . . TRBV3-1 TGTGCCAGCAGCGACACCGGGACCCCTACTTACGAGCAGTACTTC CASSDTGTPTYEQYF
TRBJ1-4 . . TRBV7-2 TGTGCCAGCAGCCGCTACACTGCAACTAATGAAAAACTGTTTTTT CASSRYTATNEKLFF
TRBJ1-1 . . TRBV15 TGTGCCACCAGCACACCCGATACAAACACTGAAGCTTTCTTT CATSTPDTNTEAFF
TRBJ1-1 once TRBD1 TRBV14 TGTGCCAGGGACAGGGCCCCGGGGGACACTGAAGCTTTCTTT CARDRAPGDTEAFF
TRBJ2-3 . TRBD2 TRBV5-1 TGCGCCAGCAGCATTGGACTAGCGGGGGTCGGGGATACGCAGTATTTT CASSIGLAGVGDTQYF
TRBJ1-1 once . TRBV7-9 TGTGCCAGCATCCCTGGCGACAGGAGGAACACTGAAGCTTTCTTT CASIPGDRRNTEAFF
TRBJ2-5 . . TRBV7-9 TGTGCCAGCAGCCAACGGGGGGCCCAGGAGACCCAGTACTTC CASSQRGAQETQYF
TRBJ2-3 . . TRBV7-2 TGTGCCAGCAGCTTAGGGGGCCAAAACACAGATACGCAGTATTTT CASSLGGQNTDTQYF
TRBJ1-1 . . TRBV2 TGTGCCAGCAGTGGGCAGAGAGCTTTCTTT CASSGQRAFF
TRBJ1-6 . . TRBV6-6 TGTGCCAGCAGCAGAGTAGGCCTTCTAGCGTCCCTCCACTTT CASSRVGLLASLHF
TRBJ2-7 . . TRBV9 TGTGCCAGCTGGGGAATGGCAGGATGGTACTTC CASWGMAGWYF
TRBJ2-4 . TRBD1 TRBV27 TGTGCCAGCAGGGCCCGACAGGGACAAAACATTCAGTACTTC CASRARQGQNIQYF
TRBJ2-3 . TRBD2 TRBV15 TGTGCCACCAGCAAAAGGGAGGGTACGGACGTGATAGATACGCAGTATTTT CATSKREGTDVIDTQYF
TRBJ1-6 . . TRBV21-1 TGTGCCAGCAGCCGAGGGACAGTTGAATCCCCCTGCGTATATAATTCACCCCTCCACTTT CASSRGTVESPCVYNSPLHF
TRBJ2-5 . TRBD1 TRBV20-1 TGCAGTGCTAGAGTCACCGGGACAGGGGTTCGGGAGACCCAGTACTTC CSARVTGTGVRETQYF